This TCR beta chain originates from a study of siplizumab effects on memory and regulatory T cells (dated by TCRdb to 2018 to 2020). In the study overall: The study examined how the anti-CD2 antibody siplizumab affects alloreactive T-cell subsets in allogeneic mixed lymphocyte reactions built from human PBMCs. The study at large found these results: Among mappable alloreactive CD4+ clones, the Treg-derived fraction averaged approximately 63% with siplizumab versus roughly 29% in control reactions. Because sequences below about 10^-5 frequency were poorly captured, only a minor fraction of alloreactive clones could be mapped to unstimulated subsets. Greater diversity appeared to be present in unstimulated naive T cells than in memory T cells, and a substantial contribution to the alloresponse seemed to be made by naive cells. The cumulative frequency of alloreactive sequences traceable to unstimulated CD4+ memory T cells was significantly reduced by siplizumab. For roughly 75-95% of proliferating CD4+ or CD8+ clones, no naive or memory phenotype could be assigned. Whether proliferating Tregs from siplizumab cultures actually had suppressive function was not functionally confirmed.

CDR1 LNHDA and CDR2 SQIVND were looked up in the germline V gene (reference sequence). Including the terminal cysteine and phenylalanine, the CDR3 comprises 16 residues. The kept DNA is CDR3 alone, 48 bases in frame from the first base. The V end gives up 8 bases and the J end 2 bases, leaving 14 bases in the junction not matched to a gene. Points on this clone: The clone's antigen remains unknown. No base qualities exist here, and no much larger clone lies one base off it.

Sorted unstimulated T cells, along with proliferating T cells recovered from mixed lymphocyte reactions, underwent TCRbeta CDR3 sequencing. Fresh whole blood from approximately ten HLA-typed healthy donors was used to isolate PBMCs. To map where alloreactive clones came from, unstimulated CD4+ non-regulatory T cells were FACS-sorted. Library construction relied on the immunoSEQ multiplex PCR assay. The deep sequencing platform assayed some 98,000 TCR templates per sample. Genomic DNA extracted from sorted T cells was used for TCRbeta CDR3 sequencing. The original methods were these. The R programming language was used for clonal analysis of TCRbeta CDR3 data. Alloreactive CD4+ and CD8+ clones were defined by comparing unstimulated samples with post-reaction CFSE-low samples. Regulatory or non-regulatory origin was assigned to alloreactive CD4+ clones by matching of sequences to sorted unstimulated Treg and non-Treg repertoires. TCRdb carries this immuneACCESS record with in-frame sequences only. Its versions omit some clonotypes, under half of them owing to an unresolved V gene in the studies checked, with the rest unexplained. D and trimming come from the DNA, and the V and J calls and clone size come from that table. The sample table shows under 100,000 clones, and roughly 94% are seen once. Clones ranked in the top ten supply about 1.2% of the sample.

What was sequenced was non-Treg CD4+ T cells sorted from blood. According to the study, the label for this sample's cell subset or site signals: FACS-sorted unstimulated CD4+ non-regulatory T cells. This clonotype was obtained from a human donor in good health. The rearrangement joined TRBV19 to TRBJ1-2; TRBD1 agrees with 7 junctional bases. The CDR3 region reads CASRRDSQFLNYGYTF. The DNA sequence is as follows: TGTGCCAGTCGCCGGGACAGTCAGTTCCTAAACTATGGCTACACCTTC.